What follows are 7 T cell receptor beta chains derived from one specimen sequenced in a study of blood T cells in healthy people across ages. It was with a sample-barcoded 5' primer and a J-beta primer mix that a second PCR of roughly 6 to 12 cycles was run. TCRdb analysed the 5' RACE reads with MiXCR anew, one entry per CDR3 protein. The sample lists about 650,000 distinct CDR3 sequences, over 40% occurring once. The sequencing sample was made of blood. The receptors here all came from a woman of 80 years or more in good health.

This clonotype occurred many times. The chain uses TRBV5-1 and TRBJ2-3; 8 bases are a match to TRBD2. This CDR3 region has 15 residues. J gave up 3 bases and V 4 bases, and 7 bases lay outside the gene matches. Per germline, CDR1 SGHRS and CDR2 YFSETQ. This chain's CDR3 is CASSPRSGVTDTQYF. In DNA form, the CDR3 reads TGCGCCAGCAGCCCCCGTAGCGGGGTTACAGATACGCAGTATTTT.

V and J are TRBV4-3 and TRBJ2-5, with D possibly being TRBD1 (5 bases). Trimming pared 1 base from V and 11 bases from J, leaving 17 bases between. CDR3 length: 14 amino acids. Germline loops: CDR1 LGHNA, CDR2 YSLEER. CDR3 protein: CASSQVRQHNEQYF. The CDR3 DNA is TGCGCCAGCAGCCAAGTAAGACAGCACAATGAGCAGTACTTC.

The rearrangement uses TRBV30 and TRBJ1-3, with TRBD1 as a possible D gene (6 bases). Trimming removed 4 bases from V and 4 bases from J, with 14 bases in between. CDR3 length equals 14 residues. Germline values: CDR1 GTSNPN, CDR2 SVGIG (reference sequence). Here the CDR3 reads CAWKGESRGNTIYF. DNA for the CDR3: TGTGCCTGGAAGGGGGAATCCCGCGGAAACACCATATATTTT.

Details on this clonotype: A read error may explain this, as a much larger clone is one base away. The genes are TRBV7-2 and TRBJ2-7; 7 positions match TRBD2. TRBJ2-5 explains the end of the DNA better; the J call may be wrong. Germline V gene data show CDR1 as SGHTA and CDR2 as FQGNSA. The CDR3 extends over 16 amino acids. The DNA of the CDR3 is TGTGCCAGCAGCTTAGCGGTTCTAGCGGAGCAAGAGACCCAGTACTTC. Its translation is CASSLAVLAEQETQYF.

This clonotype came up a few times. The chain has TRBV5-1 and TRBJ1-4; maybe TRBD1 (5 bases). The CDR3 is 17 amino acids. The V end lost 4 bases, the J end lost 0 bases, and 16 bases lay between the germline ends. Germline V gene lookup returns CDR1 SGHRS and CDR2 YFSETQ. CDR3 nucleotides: TGCGCCAGCAGCCGGGCCAGGGACCTTTCAACTAATGAAAAACTGTTTTTT. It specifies CASSRARDLSTNEKLFF.

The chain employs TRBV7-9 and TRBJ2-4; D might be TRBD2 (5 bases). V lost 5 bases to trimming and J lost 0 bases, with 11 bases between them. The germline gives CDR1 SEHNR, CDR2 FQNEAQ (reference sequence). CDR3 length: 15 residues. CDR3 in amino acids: CASSGAGEAKNIQYF. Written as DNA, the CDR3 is TGTGCCAGCAGCGGAGCCGGGGAAGCCAAAAACATTCAGTACTTC.

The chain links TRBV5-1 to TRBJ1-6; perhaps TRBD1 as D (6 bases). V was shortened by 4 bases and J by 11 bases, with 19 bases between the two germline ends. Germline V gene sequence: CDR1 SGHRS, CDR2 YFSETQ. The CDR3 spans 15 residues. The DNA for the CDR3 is TGCGCCAGCAGCCCCCGGGCAGGGGAGGATCCACCCCTCCACTTT. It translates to CASSPRAGEDPPLHF.